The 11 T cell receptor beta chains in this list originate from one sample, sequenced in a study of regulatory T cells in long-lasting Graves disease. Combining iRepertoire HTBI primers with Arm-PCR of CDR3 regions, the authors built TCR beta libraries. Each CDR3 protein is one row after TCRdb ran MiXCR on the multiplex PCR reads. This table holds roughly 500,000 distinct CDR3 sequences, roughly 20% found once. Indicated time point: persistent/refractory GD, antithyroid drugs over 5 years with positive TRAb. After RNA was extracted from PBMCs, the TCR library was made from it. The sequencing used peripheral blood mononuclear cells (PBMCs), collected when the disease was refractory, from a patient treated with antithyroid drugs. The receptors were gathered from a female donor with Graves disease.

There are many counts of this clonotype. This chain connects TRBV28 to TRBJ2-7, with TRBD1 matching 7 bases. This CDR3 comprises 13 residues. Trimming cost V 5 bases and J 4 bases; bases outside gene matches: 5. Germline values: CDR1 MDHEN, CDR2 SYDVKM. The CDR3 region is CASSDRAAYEQYF. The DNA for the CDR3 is TGTGCCAGCAGTGACAGGGCTGCATACGAGCAGTACTTC.

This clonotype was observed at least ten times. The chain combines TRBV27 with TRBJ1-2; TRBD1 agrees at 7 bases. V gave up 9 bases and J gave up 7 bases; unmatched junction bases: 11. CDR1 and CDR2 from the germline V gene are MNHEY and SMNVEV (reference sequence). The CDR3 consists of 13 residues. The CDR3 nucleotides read TGTGCCAGGAGGGGGCGACGTCCCTGTGGCTACACCTTC. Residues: CARRGRRPCGYTF.

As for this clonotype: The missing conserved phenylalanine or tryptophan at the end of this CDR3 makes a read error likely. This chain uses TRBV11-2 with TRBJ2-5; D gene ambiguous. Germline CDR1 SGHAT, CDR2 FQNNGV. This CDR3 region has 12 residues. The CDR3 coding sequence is TGTGCCAGTAGCTTTGAATCTGAGACCCAGTACTCC. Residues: CASSFESETQYS.

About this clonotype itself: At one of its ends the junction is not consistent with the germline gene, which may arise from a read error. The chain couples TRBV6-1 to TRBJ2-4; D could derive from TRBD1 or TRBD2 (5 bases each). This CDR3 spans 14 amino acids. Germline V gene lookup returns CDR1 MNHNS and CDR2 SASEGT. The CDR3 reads CATTTFSRVTGGFF. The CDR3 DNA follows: TGTGCCACCACGACGTTCTCCCGAGTAACAGGAGGATTCTTC.

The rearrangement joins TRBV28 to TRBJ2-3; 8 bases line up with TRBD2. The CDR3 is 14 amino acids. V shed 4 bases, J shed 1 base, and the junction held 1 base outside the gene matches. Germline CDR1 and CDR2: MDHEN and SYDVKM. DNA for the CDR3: TGTGCCAGCAGTTACGGGGGGGGCACAGATACGCAGTATTTT. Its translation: CASSYGGGTDTQYF. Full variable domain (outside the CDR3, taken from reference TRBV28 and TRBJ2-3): DVKVTQSSRYLVKRTGEKVFLECVQDMDHENMFWYRQDPGLGLRLIYFSYDVKMKEKGDIPEGYSVSREKKERFSLILESASTNQTSMYLCASSYGGGTDTQYFGPGTRLTVL.

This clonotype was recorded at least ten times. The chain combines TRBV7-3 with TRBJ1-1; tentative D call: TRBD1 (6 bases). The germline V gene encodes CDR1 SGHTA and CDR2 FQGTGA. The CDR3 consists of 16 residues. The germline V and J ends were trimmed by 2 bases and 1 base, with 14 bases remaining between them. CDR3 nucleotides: TGTGCCAGCAGCTTAGCGACAGGACTTGGGAACACTGAAGCTTTCTTT. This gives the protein CASSLATGLGNTEAFF.

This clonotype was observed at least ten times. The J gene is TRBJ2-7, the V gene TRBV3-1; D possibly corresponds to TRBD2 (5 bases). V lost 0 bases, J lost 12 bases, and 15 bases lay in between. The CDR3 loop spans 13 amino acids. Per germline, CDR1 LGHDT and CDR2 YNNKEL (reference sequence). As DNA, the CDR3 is TGTGCCAGCAGCCAAGATCTCGGACTTTTGGTGTACTTC. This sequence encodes CASSQDLGLLVYF.

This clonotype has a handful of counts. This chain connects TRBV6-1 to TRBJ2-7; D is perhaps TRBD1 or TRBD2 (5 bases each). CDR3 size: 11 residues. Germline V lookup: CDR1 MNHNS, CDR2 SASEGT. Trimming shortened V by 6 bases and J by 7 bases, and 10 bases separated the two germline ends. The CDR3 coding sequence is TGTGCCAGCAGGGGGACCTGGGAGCAGTACTTC. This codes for CASRGTWEQYF.

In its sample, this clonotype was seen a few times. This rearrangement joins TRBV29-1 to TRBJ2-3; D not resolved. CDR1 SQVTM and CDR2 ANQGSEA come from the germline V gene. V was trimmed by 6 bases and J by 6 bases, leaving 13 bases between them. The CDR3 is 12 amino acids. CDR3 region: CSVGASPDTQYF. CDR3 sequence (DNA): TGCAGCGTAGGAGCGTCACCCGATACGCAGTATTTT.

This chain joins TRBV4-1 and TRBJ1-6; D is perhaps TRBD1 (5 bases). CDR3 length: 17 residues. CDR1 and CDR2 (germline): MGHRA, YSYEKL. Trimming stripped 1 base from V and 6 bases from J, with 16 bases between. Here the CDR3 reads CASSQGLTRAINSPLHF. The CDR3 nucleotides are TGCGCCAGCAGCCAAGGCCTGACCAGGGCTATTAATTCACCCCTCCACTTT.

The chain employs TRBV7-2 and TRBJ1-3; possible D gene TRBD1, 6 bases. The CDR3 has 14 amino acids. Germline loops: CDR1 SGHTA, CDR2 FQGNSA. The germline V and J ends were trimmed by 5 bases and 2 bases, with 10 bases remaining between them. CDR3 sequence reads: CASSKGGAGNTIYF. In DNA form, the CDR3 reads TGTGCCAGCAGCAAAGGGGGGGCTGGAAACACCATATATTTT. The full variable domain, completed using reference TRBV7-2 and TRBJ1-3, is GAGVSQSPSNKVTEKGKDVELRCDPISGHTALYWYRQSLGQGLEFLIYFQGNSAPDKSGLPSDRFSAERTGGSVSTLTIQRTQQEDSAVYLCASSKGGAGNTIYFGEGSWLTVV.